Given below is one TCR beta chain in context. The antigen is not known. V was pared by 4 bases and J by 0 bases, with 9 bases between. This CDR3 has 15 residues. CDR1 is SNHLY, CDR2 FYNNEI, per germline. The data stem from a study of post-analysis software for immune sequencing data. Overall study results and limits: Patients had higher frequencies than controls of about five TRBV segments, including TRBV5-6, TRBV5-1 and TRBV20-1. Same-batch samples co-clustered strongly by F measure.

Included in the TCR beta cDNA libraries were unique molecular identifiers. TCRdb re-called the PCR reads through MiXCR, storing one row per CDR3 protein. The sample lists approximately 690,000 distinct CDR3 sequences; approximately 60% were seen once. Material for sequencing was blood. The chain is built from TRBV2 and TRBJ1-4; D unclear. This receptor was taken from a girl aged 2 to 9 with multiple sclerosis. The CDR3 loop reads CASSGTGATNEKLFF. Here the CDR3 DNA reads TGTGCCAGCAGTGGGACGGGAGCAACTAATGAAAAACTGTTTTTT.